One sample yielded the 11 T cell receptor beta chains listed below, sequenced in a study of T-cell reconstitution after alpha-beta-depleted transplantation in children. Unique molecular identifiers were used to barcode this TCRbeta library. MiXCR, applied by TCRdb to the PCR reads, yields one record per CDR3 protein. The sample has some 500,000 distinct CDR3 sequences; around 17% are singletons. The specimen was PBMCs from the stem cell graft donor, collected from the stem cell graft. Source of these receptors: a human donor who donated a stem cell graft to a child with acute lymphoblastic leukemia.

The chain recombines TRBV7-9 with TRBJ2-7; 15 bases align to TRBD2. Looked up from germline, CDR1 is SEHNR and CDR2 is FQNEAQ (reference sequence). V lost 5 bases and J lost 7; bases outside the gene matches: 9. The CDR3 spans 16 residues. The DNA of the CDR3 is TGTGCCAGCAGCCCCTTTCCGGGACTAGCGGGAGGTGAGCAGTACTTC. It translates to CASSPFPGLAGGEQYF.

The chain uses TRBV29-1 and TRBJ1-2, with D unclear. The CDR3 totals 12 residues. The V gene lost 1 base and the J gene lost 7 bases, with 10 bases spanning the gap. Germline V gene data show CDR1 as SQVTM and CDR2 as ANQGSEA. The CDR3 loop reads CSVEGDSGGYTF. CDR3 bases: TGCAGCGTTGAAGGAGACTCGGGTGGCTACACCTTC.

V gene TRBV15 combines with J gene TRBJ2-1; 7 positions match TRBD1. In germline, CDR1 is LNHNV, CDR2 YYDKDF (reference sequence). There are 16 residues in the CDR3. J gave up 3 bases and V 1 base, and 6 bases lay outside the gene matches. The DNA of the CDR3 is TGTGCCACCAGCAGAGCTGGCAGGGGGTACTACAATGAGCAGTTCTTC. It specifies CATSRAGRGYYNEQFF.

This rearrangement joins TRBV2 to TRBJ2-7; D gene ambiguous. This CDR3 spans 13 amino acids. Germline assignment: CDR1 SNHLY and CDR2 FYNNEI. The V end was cut by 7 bases, the J end by 4 bases, with 14 bases between. In DNA, the CDR3 is TGTGCCAGCAATGACGGACCCTTATACGAGCAGTACTTC. It is translated as CASNDGPLYEQYF.

The CDR3 is CAWSGTGEIDTQYF. The CDR3 DNA is TGTGCCTGGAGTGGCACAGGGGAAATAGATACGCAGTATTTT. The V call is TRBV30, the J call TRBJ2-3; 7 bases are a match to TRBD1. Trimming removed 1 base from V and 5 bases from J; junction bases left unmatched: 6. The CDR3 has 14 residues. The germline V gene encodes CDR1 GTSNPN and CDR2 SVGIG (reference sequence).

The chain is built from TRBV5-4 and TRBJ1-4, with unresolved D. This CDR3 contains 16 residues. The V end was cut by 4 bases, the J end by 5 bases, with 18 bases between. Germline CDR1 reads SGHNT; CDR2 reads YYREEE (reference sequence). The CDR3 sequence: CASSRYQGLENEKLFF. The DNA of the CDR3 is TGTGCCAGCAGCCGATACCAAGGGTTGGAGAATGAAAAACTGTTTTTT.

This clonotype was seen a handful of times. This CDR3 is CASSLVSGRNEQFF. The CDR3 region has the DNA TGTGCCAGCAGCCTCGTCTCGGGTAGGAATGAGCAGTTCTTC. J is TRBJ2-1 and V is TRBV7-9; no clear D gene. This CDR3 comprises 14 residues. The V end lost 5 bases, the J end lost 7 bases, and 15 bases lay between the germline ends. CDR1 and CDR2 from the germline V gene are SEHNR and FQNEAQ (reference sequence).

The rearrangement uses TRBV12-3 or TRBV12-4 and TRBJ2-2; D may be TRBD1 (8 bases). V gave up 6 bases and J gave up 4 bases, with 15 bases separating them. The CDR3 totals 15 residues. CDR3 in DNA: TGTGCCAGCAGACAGGGGGGGCAGGCCACCGGGGAGCTGTTTTTT. Translation gives CASRQGGQATGELFF.

This clonotype was counted a few times. The chain couples TRBV6-1 to TRBJ1-2, with a possible D match to TRBD1 (5 bases). CDR1 and CDR2 from the germline V gene are MNHNS and SASEGT. The CDR3 loop spans 14 amino acids. Trimming pared 7 bases from V and 3 bases from J, leaving 15 bases between. CDR3 region: CASNTGAYDYGYTF. The CDR3 DNA reads as TGTGCCAGCAATACAGGCGCGTATGACTATGGCTACACCTTC.

The chain uses TRBV5-6 and TRBJ2-7; 8 bases map to TRBD1. The V and J ends lost 7 bases and 2 bases, in that order; junction bases with no gene match: 11. Germline CDR1 reads SGHDT; CDR2 reads YYEEEE. The CDR3 is made up of 15 amino acids. The CDR3 nucleotides read TGTGCCAGCCATCACCGAAGGACAGGGACCTACGAGCAGTACTTC. Translating it yields CASHHRRTGTYEQYF.

CDR3 sequence reads: CASSPHGGGSGGYTF. The CDR3 coding sequence is TGTGCCAGCAGCCCTCATGGCGGGGGTTCGGGTGGCTACACCTTC. The chain recombines TRBV7-8 with TRBJ1-2, with D perhaps TRBD1 (5 bases). CDR3 length: 15 residues. V dropped 5 bases and J dropped 7 bases, with 20 bases sitting between them. Germline assignment: CDR1 SGHVS and CDR2 FQNEAQ.